This T cell receptor beta chain comes out of a study of PD-L1 blockade in urothelial cancer. Across the study: Atezolizumab, begun by patients in the mid-2010s, was given at 1,200 mg intravenously every 3 weeks. Analyses were performed on blood at 3 weeks after treatment start (the second dose) and at 6 weeks.

Time point of the sample: peripheral blood 6 weeks after treatment start. Locally advanced or metastatic urothelial carcinoma was present in patients. Sequencing used immunoSEQ multiplex PCR; TCRdb keeps in-frame clones, though not all of them. Counted here are some 120,000 clones, approximately 90% occurring once; the ten biggest clones make up more than 1.5%. The CDR3 length is 15 residues. Germline lookup yields CDR1 SGHDT and CDR2 YYEEEE. V gave up 4 bases and J gave up 8 bases; unmatched junction bases: 10. Sequenced here: PBMCs, sampled around atezolizumab (anti-PD-L1) treatment. The TCR sequence derives from a man in his 60s with urothelial cancer. This sequence joins TRBV5-6 and TRBJ2-1; 9 bases align to TRBD1. The CDR3 region is CASSHWTGDEDEQFF. The CDR3 DNA follows: TGTGCCAGCAGCCATTGGACAGGGGATGAAGATGAGCAGTTCTTC. The complete variable domain, with remaining parts taken from reference TRBV5-6 and TRBJ2-1, reads DAGVTQSPTHLIKTRGQQVTLRCSPKSGHDTVSWYQQALGQGPQFIFQYYEEEERQRGNFPDRFSGHQFPNYSSELNVNALLLGDSALYLCASSHWTGDEDEQFFGPGTRLTVL.